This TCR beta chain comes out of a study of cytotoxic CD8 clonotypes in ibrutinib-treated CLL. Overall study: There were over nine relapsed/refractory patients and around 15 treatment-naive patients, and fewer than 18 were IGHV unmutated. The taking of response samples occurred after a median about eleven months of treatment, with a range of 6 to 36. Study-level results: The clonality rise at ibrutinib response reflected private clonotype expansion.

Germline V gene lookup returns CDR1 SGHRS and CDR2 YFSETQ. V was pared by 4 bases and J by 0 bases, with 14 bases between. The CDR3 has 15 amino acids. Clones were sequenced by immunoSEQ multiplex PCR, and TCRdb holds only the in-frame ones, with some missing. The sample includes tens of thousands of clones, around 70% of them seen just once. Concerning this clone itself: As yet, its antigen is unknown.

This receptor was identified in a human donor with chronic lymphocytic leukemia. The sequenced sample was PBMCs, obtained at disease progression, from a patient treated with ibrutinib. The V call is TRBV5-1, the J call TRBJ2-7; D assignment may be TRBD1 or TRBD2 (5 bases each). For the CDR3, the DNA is TGCGCCAGCAGCATCGGGACGCCAAGCTCCTACGAGCAGTACTTC. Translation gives CASSIGTPSSYEQYF. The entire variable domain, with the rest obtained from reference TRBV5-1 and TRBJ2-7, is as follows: KAGVTQTPRYLIKTRGQQVTLSCSPISGHRSVSWYQQTPGQGLQFLFEYFSETQRNKGNFPGRFSGRQFSNSRSEMNVSTLELGDSALYLCASSIGTPSSYEQYFGPGTRLTVT.